This T cell receptor beta chain was sequenced in a study of cytomegalovirus exposure and HLA in healthy donors. Primers for the PCR totalled 60 Vbeta and 13 Jbeta. Sequencing used immunoSEQ multiplex PCR; TCRdb keeps in-frame clones, though not all of them. The sample contains 75,000 to 95,000 clones, approximately 68% of which appear only once. In germline, CDR1 is SGHTA, CDR2 FQGNSA. This CDR3 contains 15 residues. Trimming took off 5 bases at V and 9 bases at J, with 17 bases between the two ends. The rearrangement uses TRBV7-2 and TRBJ1-6; TRBD1 is a possible D gene (5 bases). This receptor was identified in a woman in her 50s in good health and CMV-seropositive. Sample: PBMCs. The CDR3 sequence: CASSRGSSWGSPLHF. The CDR3 nucleotides are TGTGCCAGCAGCCGGGGGTCTTCTTGGGGTTCACCCCTCCACTTT.